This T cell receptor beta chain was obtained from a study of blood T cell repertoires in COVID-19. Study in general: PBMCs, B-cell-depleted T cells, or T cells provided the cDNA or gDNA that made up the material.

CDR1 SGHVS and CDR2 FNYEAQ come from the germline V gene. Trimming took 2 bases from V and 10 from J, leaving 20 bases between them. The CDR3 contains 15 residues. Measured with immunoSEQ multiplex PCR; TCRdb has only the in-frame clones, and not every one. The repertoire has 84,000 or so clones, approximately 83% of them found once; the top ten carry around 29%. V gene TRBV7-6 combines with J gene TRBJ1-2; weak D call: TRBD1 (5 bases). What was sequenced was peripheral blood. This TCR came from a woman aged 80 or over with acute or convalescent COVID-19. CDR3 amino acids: CASSLRSSGTGHYTF. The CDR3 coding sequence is TGTGCCAGCAGCTTAAGGTCCTCTGGAACAGGACACTACACCTTC.